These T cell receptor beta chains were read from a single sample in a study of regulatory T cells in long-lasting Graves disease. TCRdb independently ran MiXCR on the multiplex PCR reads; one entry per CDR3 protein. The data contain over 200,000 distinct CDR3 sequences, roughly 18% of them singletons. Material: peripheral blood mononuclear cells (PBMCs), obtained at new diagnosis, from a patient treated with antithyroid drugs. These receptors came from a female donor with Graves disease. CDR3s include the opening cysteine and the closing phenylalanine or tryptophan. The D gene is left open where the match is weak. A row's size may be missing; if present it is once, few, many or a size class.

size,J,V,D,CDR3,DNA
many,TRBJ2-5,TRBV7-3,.,CASSSLWGETQYF,TGTGCCAGCAGCTCTTTATGGGGAGAGACCCAGTACTTC
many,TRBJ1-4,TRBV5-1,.,CASSLAGRGEKLFF,TGCGCCAGCAGCTTGGCAGGGAGAGGCGAAAAACTGTTTTTT
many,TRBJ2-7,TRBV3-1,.,CASSQRTLNYEQYF,TGTGCCAGCAGCCAGAGAACCCTAAACTACGAGCAGTACTTC
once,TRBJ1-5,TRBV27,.,CASSLDGLGNQPQHF,TGTGCCAGCAGTTTAGACGGTTTGGGCAATCAGCCCCAGCATTTT
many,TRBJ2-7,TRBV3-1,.,CASSHQGSYEQYF,TGTGCCAGCAGCCACCAGGGGTCCTACGAGCAGTACTTC
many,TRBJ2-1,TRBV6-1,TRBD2,CASSEASGGAHEQFF,TGTGCCAGCAGTGAAGCATCGGGAGGGGCCCATGAGCAGTTCTTC
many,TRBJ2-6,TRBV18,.,CASSPRQVELAGANVLTF,TGTGCCAGCTCACCGAGACAGGTCGAGCTAGCTGGGGCCAACGTCCTGACTTTC
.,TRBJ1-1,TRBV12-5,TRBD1,CASGLTSDRARNTEAFF,TGTGCTAGTGGTTTGACCTCCGACAGGGCCCGGAACACTGAAGCTTTCTTT
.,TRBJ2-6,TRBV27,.,CASSFGGTGANVLTF,TGTGCCAGCAGTTTCGGCGGAACTGGGGCCAACGTCCTGACTTTC
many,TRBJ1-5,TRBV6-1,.,CASTPGAFAQHF,TGTGCCAGCACTCCAGGGGCGTTCGCCCAGCATTTT
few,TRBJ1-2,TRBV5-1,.,CASSLTENYGYTF,TGCGCCAGCAGCTTGACAGAGAACTATGGCTACACCTTC
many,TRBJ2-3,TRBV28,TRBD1,CASSARDRGTDTQYF,TGTGCCAGCAGTGCCCGGGACAGGGGCACAGATACGCAGTATTTT
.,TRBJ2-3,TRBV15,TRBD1,CATSVDRGLDTQYF,TGTGCCACCAGCGTCGACAGGGGGCTGGATACGCAGTATTTT
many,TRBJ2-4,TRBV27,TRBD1,CASSLWGQASKNIQYF,TGTGCCAGCAGTTTATGGGGACAGGCCTCGAAAAACATTCAGTACTTC
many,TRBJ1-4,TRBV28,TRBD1,CASTSLQGGGEKLFF,TGTGCCAGCACTTCTCTACAGGGGGGGGGTGAAAAACTGTTTTTT
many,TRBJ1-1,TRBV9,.,CASSVGGYGTEAFF,TGTGCCAGCAGCGTGGGGGGATACGGCACTGAAGCTTTCTTT
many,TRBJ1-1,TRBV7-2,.,CASSLVSGGTEAFF,TGTGCCAGCAGCTTAGTATCGGGGGGCACTGAAGCTTTCTTT
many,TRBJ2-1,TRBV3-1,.,CASSQDWTTQHEQFF,TGTGCCAGCAGCCAAGATTGGACAACCCAGCATGAGCAGTTCTTC
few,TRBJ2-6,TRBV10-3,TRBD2,CATSGGLATSGANVLTF,TGTGCCACCTCGGGGGGGCTAGCCACCTCTGGGGCCAACGTCCTGACTTTC
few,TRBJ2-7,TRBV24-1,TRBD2,CATSDASTSGRDEQYF,TGTGCCACCAGTGATGCGTCGACTAGCGGGAGGGACGAGCAGTACTTC
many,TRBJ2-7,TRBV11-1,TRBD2,CASSLVAGGPYEQYF,TGTGCCAGCAGCTTAGTAGCGGGAGGACCCTACGAGCAGTACTTC
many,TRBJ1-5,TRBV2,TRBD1,CASRGQGSNQPQHF,TGTGCCAGCAGGGGACAGGGCAGCAATCAGCCCCAGCATTTT
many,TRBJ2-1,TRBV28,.,CASSFIAEPYNEQFF,TGTGCCAGCAGTTTTATCGCGGAACCCTACAATGAGCAGTTCTTC
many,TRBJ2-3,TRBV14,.,CASSRKRGVQTDTQYF,TGTGCCAGCAGCCGCAAGAGGGGGGTTCAGACAGATACGCAGTATTTT
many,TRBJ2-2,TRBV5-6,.,CASSWRTGELFF,TGTGCCAGCAGCTGGCGGACCGGGGAGCTGTTTTTT
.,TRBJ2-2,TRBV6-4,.,CARSERATGELFF,TGTGCCCGCAGTGAAAGGGCCACCGGGGAGCTGTTTTTT
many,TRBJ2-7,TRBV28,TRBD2,CASSLPSGSTPSYEQYF,TGTGCCAGCAGTCTCCCCAGCGGGAGTACCCCATCCTACGAGCAGTACTTC
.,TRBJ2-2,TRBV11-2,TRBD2,CASSPLAGRVTGELFF,TGTGCCAGCAGCCCGCTAGCGGGAAGGGTAACCGGGGAGCTGTTTTTT
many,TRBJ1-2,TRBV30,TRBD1,CAWSRGQGGFGYTF,TGTGCCTGGAGTCGGGGACAGGGAGGCTTTGGCTACACCTTC
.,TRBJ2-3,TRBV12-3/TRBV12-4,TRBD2,CAIRLAGADTQYF,TGTGCCATTCGACTAGCGGGAGCAGATACGCAGTATTTT
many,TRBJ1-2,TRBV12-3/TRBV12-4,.,CASSFRRMSDSYGYTF,TGTGCCAGCAGTTTTAGGCGAATGAGCGATTCCTATGGCTACACCTTC
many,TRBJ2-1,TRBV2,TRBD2,CASSPGTSGFYNEQFF,TGTGCCAGCAGCCCCGGGACTAGCGGCTTCTACAATGAGCAGTTCTTC
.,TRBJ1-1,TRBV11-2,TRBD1,CASSRDRAFF,TGTGCCAGCAGCCGGGACAGGGCTTTCTTT
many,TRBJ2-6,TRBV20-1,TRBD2,CSARPSGASGANVLTF,TGCAGTGCTAGACCTAGCGGGGCCTCTGGGGCCAACGTCCTGACTTTC
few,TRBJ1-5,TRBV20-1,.,CSGTESYSNQPQHF,TGCAGTGGGACAGAAAGTTATAGCAATCAGCCCCAGCATTTT
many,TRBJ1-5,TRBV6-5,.,CASSSRRVIGDQPQHF,TGTGCCAGCAGTTCCCGTAGGGTGATCGGGGACCAGCCCCAGCATTTT
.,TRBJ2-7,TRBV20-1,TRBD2,CSAPPLAGIGYEQYF,TGCAGTGCTCCACCCCTAGCGGGAATCGGCTACGAGCAGTACTTC
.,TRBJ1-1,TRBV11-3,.,CASSLQDRNTEAFF,TGTGCCAGCAGCCTTCAGGACAGGAACACTGAAGCTTTCTTT
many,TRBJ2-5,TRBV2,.,CASSARTIQEATQYF,TGTGCCAGCAGTGCCAGGACTATCCAAGAGGCGACCCAGTACTTC
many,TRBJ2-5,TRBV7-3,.,CASSSAPETQYF,TGTGCCAGCAGCTCCGCCCCTGAGACCCAGTACTTC
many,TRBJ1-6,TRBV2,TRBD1,CASRGDRGPWDSPLHF,TGTGCCAGCAGGGGCGACAGGGGCCCCTGGGACTCACCCCTCCACTTT
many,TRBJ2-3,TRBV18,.,CASSPGLDTDTQYF,TGTGCCAGCTCCCCCGGACTTGACACAGATACGCAGTATTTT